This T cell receptor (beta chain) was recorded in a study of control samples from healthy donors and cancer patients. Produced via immunoSEQ multiplex PCR; TCRdb's table is partial and in-frame only. Of 110,000 to 150,000 clones in the sample, around 90% are singletons; the top ten hold around 4.7%. This clone has only one observation. Sequencing input: blood. This TCR was sampled from a man between 25 and 39 years old in good health.

In DNA form, the CDR3 reads TGTGCCAGCAGCGTAGCGCAAGACTCTGGAAACACCATATATTTT. Protein: CASSVAQDSGNTIYF. This chain uses TRBV9 with TRBJ1-3; no clear D. The CDR3 sequence is 15 residues long. V dropped 0 bases and J dropped 0 bases, with 7 bases sitting between them. CDR1 is SGDLS, CDR2 YYNGEE, per germline.